This T cell receptor beta chain came from a study of ipilimumab plus nivolumab after autologous stem cell transplantation. CDR1 and CDR2 (germline): SGHVS, FQNEAQ. The CDR3 runs 13 residues. V lost 1 base and J 6 bases, leaving 6 bases between the germline ends. Dosing: nivolumab 3 mg/kg IV, weeks 1, 4, 7, 10, then every two weeks to week 26. Sequenced by immunoSEQ multiplex PCR; TCRdb stores in-frame clones only, minus some. The profile covers approximately 10,000 clones, with almost 70% appearing a single time and more than 25% taken by the ten largest. The chain has TRBV7-8 and TRBJ2-2; the D is unclear. The receptor was isolated from a male donor with diffuse large B-cell lymphoma. The specimen comprised PBMCs, sampled in a trial of ipilimumab plus nivolumab as post-transplant consolidation. The CDR3 DNA sequence: TGTGCCAGCAGCTTAGACTTCGCCGGGGAGCTGTTTTTT. The encoded protein is CASSLDFAGELFF.